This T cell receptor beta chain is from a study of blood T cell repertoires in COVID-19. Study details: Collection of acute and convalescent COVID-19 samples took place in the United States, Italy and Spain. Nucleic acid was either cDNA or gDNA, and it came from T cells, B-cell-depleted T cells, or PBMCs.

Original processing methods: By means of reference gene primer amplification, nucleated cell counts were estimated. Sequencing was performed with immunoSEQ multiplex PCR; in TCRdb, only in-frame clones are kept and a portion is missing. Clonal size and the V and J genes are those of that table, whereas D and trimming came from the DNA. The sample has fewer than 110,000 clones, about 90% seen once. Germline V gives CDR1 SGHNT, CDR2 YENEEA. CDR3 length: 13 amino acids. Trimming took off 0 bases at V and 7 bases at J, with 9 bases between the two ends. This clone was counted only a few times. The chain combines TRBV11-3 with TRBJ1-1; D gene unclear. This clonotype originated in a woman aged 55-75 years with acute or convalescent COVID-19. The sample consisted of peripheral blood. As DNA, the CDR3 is TGTGCCAGCAGCTTAGAGATAGGGAGTGAAGCTTTCTTT. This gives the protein CASSLEIGSEAFF.